This TCR beta chain was sequenced in a study of human T cells and chemical hapten exposure. TCRdb passed the RACE reads through MiXCR, listing each CDR3 protein once. The top ten clones hold 2.1% of a sample with about 160,000 distinct CDR3 sequences, roughly 26% of them seen once. Documented time point: patch test 3, about 24 weeks after DPC sensitization. The treatment here: therapeutic diphenylcyclopropenone sensitization with weekly scalp DPC. This clonotype has a handful of counts. V dropped 10 bases and J dropped 0 bases, with 17 bases sitting between them. Germline V CDR1 and CDR2: MNHEY, SMNVEV (reference sequence). CDR3 length: 15 amino acids.

The chain links TRBV27 to TRBJ2-3, with unresolved D. The material was whole blood, obtained in connection with sensitization to the hapten diphenylcyclopropenone (DPC). The receptor was derived from a woman in her late teens or twenties with alopecia areata. Some clones in this sample may be carry-over from other donors' samples. The chain's CDR3 is CATPRSFPSTDTQYF. In DNA, the CDR3 is TGTGCCACCCCCAGATCATTCCCGAGCACAGATACGCAGTATTTT.